This T cell receptor (beta chain) was profiled in a study of T-cell memory formation after mild COVID-19. Study-wide context: Largely donor-specific sequence clusters came from two donors.

This clonotype came up a few times. Its target is unknown. The germline gives CDR1 SEHNR, CDR2 FQNEAQ (reference sequence). V gave up 3 bases and J gave up 4 bases, with 7 bases separating them. The CDR3 consists of 13 residues. Points from the study as a whole: Prior to infection, memory already included some responding clones, suggesting cross-reactive memory joined. There was a balanced CD4/CD8 profile in clones contracting day 15 to 85, and later expanders leaned CD4+. Shrinking CD4+ clones resided mostly in CM and EM, and CD8+ ones in EMRA.

From the 5' RACE reads, TCRdb called clonotypes with MiXCR, one entry per CDR3 protein. This table has roughly 170,000 distinct CDR3 sequences, around a fifth appearing once. The rearrangement joins TRBV7-9 to TRBJ2-1; D is uncertain. This clonotype was obtained from an adult woman who had mild COVID-19 (a few samples of this study predate the infection). Cell type and time point are not known. The sample was PBMCs or a T cell subset sorted from them (not recorded which). The CDR3 DNA reads as TGTGCCAGCAGCTTGATGGGTTACAATGAGCAGTTCTTC. The encoded protein is CASSLMGYNEQFF.